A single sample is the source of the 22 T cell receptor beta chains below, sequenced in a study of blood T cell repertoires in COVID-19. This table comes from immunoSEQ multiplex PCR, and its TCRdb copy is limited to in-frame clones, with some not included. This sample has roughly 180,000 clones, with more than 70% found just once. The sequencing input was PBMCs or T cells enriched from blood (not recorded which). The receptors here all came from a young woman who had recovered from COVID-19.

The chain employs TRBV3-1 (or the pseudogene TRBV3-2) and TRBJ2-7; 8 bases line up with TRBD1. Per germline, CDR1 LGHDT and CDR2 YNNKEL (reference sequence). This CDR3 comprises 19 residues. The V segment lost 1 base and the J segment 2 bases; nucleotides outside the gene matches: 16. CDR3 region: CASSQGASGQVPLTYEQYF. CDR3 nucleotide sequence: TGTGCCAGCAGCCAAGGGGCCTCGGGACAGGTCCCTCTAACCTACGAGCAGTACTTC.

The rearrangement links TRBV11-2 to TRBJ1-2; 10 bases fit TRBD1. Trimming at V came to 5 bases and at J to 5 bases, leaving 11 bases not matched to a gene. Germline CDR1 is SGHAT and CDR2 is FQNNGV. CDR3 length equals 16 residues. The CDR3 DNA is TGTGCCAGCAGCAAAGCTGGGACAGGGGCGGGGTATGGCTACACCTTC. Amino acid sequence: CASSKAGTGAGYGYTF.

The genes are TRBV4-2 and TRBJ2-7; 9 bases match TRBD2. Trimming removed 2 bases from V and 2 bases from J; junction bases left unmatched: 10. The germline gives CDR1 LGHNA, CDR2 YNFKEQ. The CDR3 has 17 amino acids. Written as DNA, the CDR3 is TGTGCCAGCAGCCAAAATCCAACTAGCGGGTGGCCCTACGAGCAGTACTTC. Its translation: CASSQNPTSGWPYEQYF.

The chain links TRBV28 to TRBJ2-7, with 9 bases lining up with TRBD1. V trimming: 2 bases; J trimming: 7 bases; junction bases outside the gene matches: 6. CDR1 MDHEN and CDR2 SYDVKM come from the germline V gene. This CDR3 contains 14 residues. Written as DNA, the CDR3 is TGTGCCAGCAGTTTAGTGGACAGGGGTGGGGAGCAGTACTTC. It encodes CASSLVDRGGEQYF.

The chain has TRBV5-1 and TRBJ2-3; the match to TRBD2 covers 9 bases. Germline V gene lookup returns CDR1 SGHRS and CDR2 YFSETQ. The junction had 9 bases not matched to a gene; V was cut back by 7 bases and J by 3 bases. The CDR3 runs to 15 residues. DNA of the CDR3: TGCGCCAGCGACCCGGGCGGGAGGGGGACAGATACGCAGTATTTT. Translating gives CASDPGGRGTDTQYF.

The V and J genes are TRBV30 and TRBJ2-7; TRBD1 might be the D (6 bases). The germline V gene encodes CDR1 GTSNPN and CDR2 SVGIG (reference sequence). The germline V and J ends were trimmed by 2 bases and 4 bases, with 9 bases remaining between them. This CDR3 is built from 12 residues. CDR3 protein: CAWSRTVYEQYF. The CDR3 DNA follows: TGTGCCTGGAGTAGGACAGTGTACGAGCAGTACTTC.

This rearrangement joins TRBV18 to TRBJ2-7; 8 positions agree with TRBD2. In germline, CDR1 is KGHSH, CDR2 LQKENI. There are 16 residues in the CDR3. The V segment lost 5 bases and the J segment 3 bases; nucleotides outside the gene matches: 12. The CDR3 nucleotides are TGTGCCAGCTCAGCCCGGGGGGGAAGAAACGGCTACGAGCAGTACTTC. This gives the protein CASSARGGRNGYEQYF.

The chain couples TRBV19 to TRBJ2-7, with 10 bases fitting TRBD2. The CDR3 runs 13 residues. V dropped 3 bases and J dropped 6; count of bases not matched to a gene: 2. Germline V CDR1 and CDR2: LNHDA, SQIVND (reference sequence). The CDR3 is CASSMRTSGEQYF. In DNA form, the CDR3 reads TGTGCCAGTAGTATGAGGACTAGCGGCGAGCAGTACTTC.

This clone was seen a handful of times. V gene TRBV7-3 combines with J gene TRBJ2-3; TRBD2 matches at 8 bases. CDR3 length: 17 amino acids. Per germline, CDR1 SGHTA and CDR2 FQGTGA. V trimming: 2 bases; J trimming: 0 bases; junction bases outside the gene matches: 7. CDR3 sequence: CASSLRGGRTSTDTQYF. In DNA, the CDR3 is TGTGCCAGCAGCTTACGGGGCGGGAGGACTAGCACAGATACGCAGTATTTT.

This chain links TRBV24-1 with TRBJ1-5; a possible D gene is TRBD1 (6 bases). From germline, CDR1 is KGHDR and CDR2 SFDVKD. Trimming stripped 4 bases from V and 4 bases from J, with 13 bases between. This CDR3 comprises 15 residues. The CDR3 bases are TGTGCCACCAGTGAGGGGGGGGCCTGGAATCAGCCCCAGCATTTT. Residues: CATSEGGAWNQPQHF.

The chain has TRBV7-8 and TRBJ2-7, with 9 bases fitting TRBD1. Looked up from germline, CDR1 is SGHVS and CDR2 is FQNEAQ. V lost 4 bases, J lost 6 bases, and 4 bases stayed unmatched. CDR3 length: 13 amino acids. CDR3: CASSYRQGVEQYF. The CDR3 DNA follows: TGTGCCAGCAGCTACAGACAGGGGGTCGAGCAGTACTTC.

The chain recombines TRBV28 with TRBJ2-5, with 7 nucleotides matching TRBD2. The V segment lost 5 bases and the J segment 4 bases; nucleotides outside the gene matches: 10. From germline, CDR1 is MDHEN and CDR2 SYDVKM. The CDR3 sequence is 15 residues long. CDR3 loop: CASSRGSGIAETQYF. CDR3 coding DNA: TGTGCCAGCAGTCGAGGGAGCGGGATAGCAGAGACCCAGTACTTC. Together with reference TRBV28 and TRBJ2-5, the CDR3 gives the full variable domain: DVKVTQSSRYLVKRTGEKVFLECVQDMDHENMFWYRQDPGLGLRLIYFSYDVKMKEKGDIPEGYSVSREKKERFSLILESASTNQTSMYLCASSRGSGIAETQYFGPGTRLLVL.

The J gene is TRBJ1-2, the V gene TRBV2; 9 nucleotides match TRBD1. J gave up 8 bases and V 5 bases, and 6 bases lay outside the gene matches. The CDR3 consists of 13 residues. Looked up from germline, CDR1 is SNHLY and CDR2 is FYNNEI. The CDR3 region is CASSLLTGGGYTF. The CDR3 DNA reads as TGTGCCAGCAGTCTCTTGACAGGGGGAGGCTACACCTTC.

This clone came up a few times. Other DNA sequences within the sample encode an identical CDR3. CDR3 bases: TGTGCCAGCAGCTTTCCTAGCGGGAGCTACGAGCAGTACTTC. It is translated as CASSFPSGSYEQYF. The chain has TRBV5-6 and TRBJ2-7; 10 positions agree with TRBD2. The CDR3 extends over 14 amino acids. Germline V gene data show CDR1 as SGHDT and CDR2 as YYEEEE. The V segment lost 2 bases and the J segment 3 bases; nucleotides outside the gene matches: 2. The full variable domain, in which reference TRBV5-6 and TRBJ2-7 provide the parts outside the CDR3, is DAGVTQSPTHLIKTRGQQVTLRCSPKSGHDTVSWYQQALGQGPQFIFQYYEEEERQRGNFPDRFSGHQFPNYSSELNVNALLLGDSALYLCASSFPSGSYEQYFGPGTRLTVT.

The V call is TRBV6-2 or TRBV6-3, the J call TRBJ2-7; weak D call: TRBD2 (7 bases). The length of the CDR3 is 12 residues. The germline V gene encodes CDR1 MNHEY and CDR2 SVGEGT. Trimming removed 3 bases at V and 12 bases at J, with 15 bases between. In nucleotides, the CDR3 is TGTGCCAGCAGTTATCTCGTCGGGGGGCGGTACTTC. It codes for CASSYLVGGRYF.

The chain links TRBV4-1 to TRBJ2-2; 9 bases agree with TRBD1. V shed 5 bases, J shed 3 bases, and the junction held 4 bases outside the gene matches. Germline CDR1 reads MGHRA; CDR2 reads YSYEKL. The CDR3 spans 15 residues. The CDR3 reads CASSKGQGDTGELFF. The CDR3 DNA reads TGCGCCAGCAGCAAGGGACAGGGAGACACCGGGGAGCTGTTTTTT.

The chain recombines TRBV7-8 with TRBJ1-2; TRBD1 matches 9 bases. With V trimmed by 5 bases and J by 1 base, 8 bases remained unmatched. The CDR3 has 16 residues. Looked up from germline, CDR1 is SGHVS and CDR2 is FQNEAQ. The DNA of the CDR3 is TGTGCCAGCAGCCAGGGGGACAGGGTTTATAACTATGGCTACACCTTC. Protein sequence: CASSQGDRVYNYGYTF.

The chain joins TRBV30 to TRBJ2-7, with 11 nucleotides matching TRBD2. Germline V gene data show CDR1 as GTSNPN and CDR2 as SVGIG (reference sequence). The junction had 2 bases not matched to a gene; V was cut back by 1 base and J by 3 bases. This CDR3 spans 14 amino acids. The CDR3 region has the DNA TGTGCCTGGAGTGCGGGACTAGCGGTCTACGAGCAGTACTTC. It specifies CAWSAGLAVYEQYF.

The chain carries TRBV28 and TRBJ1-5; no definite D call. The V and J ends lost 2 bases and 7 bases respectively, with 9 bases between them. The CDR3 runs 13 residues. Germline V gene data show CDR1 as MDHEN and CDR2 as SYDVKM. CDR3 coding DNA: TGTGCCAGCAGTTTAATGGTCGGGCAGCCCCAGCATTTT. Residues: CASSLMVGQPQHF.

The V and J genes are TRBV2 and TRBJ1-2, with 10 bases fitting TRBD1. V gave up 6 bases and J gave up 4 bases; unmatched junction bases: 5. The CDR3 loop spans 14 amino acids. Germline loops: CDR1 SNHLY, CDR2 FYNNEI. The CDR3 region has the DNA TGTGCCAGCAGAAAGGGGGACAGGGGCTATGGCTACACCTTC. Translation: CASRKGDRGYGYTF.

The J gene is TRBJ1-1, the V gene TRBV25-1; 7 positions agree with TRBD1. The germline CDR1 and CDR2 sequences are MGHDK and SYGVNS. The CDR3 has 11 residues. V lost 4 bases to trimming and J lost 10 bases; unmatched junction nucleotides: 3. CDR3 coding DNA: TGTGCCAGCAGTGGTGACAGGGTAGCTTTCTTT. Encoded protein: CASSGDRVAFF.

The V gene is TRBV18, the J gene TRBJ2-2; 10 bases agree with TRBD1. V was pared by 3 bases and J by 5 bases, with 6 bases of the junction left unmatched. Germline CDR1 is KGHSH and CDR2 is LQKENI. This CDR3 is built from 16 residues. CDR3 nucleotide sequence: TGTGCCAGCTCACCGTCGCGACAGGGGGCAACCGGGGAGCTGTTTTTT. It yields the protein CASSPSRQGATGELFF.